Listed below are T cell receptor beta chains from one sample, sequenced in a study of blood T cell repertoires in COVID-19. Some clones are missing from TCRdb's copy, which holds only in-frame ones; the method was immunoSEQ multiplex PCR. The sample carries roughly 520,000 clones, 88% recorded once. The sample consisted of PBMCs or T cells enriched from blood (not recorded which). These receptors originate from a woman aged 35 to 49 who had recovered from COVID-19. CDR3s include the opening cysteine and the closing phenylalanine or tryptophan. The order of the fields is J gene, clone size, D gene, V gene, CDR3 DNA, CDR3 protein. A D gene is named only where the DNA matches it firmly. The size field is filled for only some rows; it gives once, few, many or a size class.

>TRBJ1-1|once|-|TRBV6-5
TGTGCCAGCAGTTACTCGAACAGAGTGAACACTGAAGCTTTCTTT
CASSYSNRVNTEAFF
>TRBJ2-7|few|TRBD2|TRBV3-1/TRBV3-2
TGTGCCAGCAGCCAAGATAGTCTAGCGGGAGGGTACGAGCAGTACTTC
CASSQDSLAGGYEQYF
>TRBJ2-3|-|-|TRBV12-3/TRBV12-4
TGTGCCAGCAGTTTTCACGGGGATACGCAGTATTTT
CASSFHGDTQYF
>TRBJ1-1|-|-|TRBV5-1
TGCGCCAGCAGCCAGCCGGAGTACCTGAACACTGAAGCTTTCTTT
CASSQPEYLNTEAFF
>TRBJ1-3|few|TRBD1|TRBV7-2
TGTGCCAGCAGCAAAGACAGGGACGGAGGAAACACCATATATTTT
CASSKDRDGGNTIYF
>TRBJ1-2|-|-|TRBV18
TGTGCCAGCTCAACAGAAGGAGGTGGCTACACCTTC
CASSTEGGGYTF
>TRBJ2-7|-|-|TRBV5-4
TGTGCCAGCAGCTCCCTCTCCTACGAGCAGTACTTC
CASSSLSYEQYF
>TRBJ2-5|-|-|TRBV5-6
TGTGCCAGCAGCCCTTTCTTCAAGGGGCCACGGGAGACCCAGTACTTC
CASSPFFKGPRETQYF
>TRBJ1-2|-|-|TRBV12-3/TRBV12-4
TGTGCCAGCAGTTTAGCGCGTCTTTATGGCTACACCTTC
CASSLARLYGYTF
>TRBJ2-1|-|TRBD2|TRBV6-2/TRBV6-3
TGTGCCAGCAGTTACTCCGTCGGACTAGCGGGAGTGGGCTCGGACAATGAGCAGTTCTTC
CASSYSVGLAGVGSDNEQFF
>TRBJ2-3|-|-|TRBV29-1
TGCAGCGTTGCGGTGGAACAACAACTAGTCTACACAGATACGCAGTATTTT
CSVAVEQQLVYTDTQYF
>TRBJ1-6|-|TRBD1|TRBV7-2
TGTGCCAGCAGCTTAAGGGACAGAAATAATTCACCCCTCCACTTT
CASSLRDRNNSPLHF
>TRBJ1-6|-|-|TRBV19
TGTGCCAGTAGTCCGAGGATAGTAAATTCACCCCTCCACTTT
CASSPRIVNSPLHF
>TRBJ2-3|-|TRBD2|TRBV4-3
TGCGCCAGCAGCCAAGATGCTAGCGGGAGATTGACAGATACGCAGTATTTT
CASSQDASGRLTDTQYF
>TRBJ1-3|-|TRBD1|TRBV6-1
TGTGCCAGCAGTGAAGGGGACAGGGATGGAAACACCATATATTTT
CASSEGDRDGNTIYF
>TRBJ1-5|-|-|TRBV21-1
TGTGCCAGCAGCGTCGAGACAGTTAGCAATCAGCCCCAGCATTTT
CASSVETVSNQPQHF
>TRBJ1-2|once|-|TRBV7-2
TGTGCCAGCAGCTTAGAGCTAGGGGGCTATGGCTACACCTTC
CASSLELGGYGYTF
>TRBJ2-6|-|-|TRBV27
TGTGCCAGCAGGGGAGCGGACTCTGGGGCCAACGTCCTGACTTTC
CASRGADSGANVLTF
>TRBJ2-1|-|TRBD2|TRBV6-5
TGTGCCAGCAGTTACGACGGCGGGAGCTCCTACAATGAGCAGTTCTTC
CASSYDGGSSYNEQFF
>TRBJ1-1|-|-|TRBV4-2
TGTGCCAGCAGGTCCCGGGGGGGCACTGAAGCTTTCTTT
CASRSRGGTEAFF
>TRBJ1-4|few|-|TRBV7-9
TGTGCCAGCAGCCCCTCATTGTCAGGTGAAAAACTGTTTTTT
CASSPSLSGEKLFF
>TRBJ1-4|-|-|TRBV30
TGTGCCTGGAGGACTCTTTCCACCCTCGGGAAACTGTTTTTT
CAWRTLSTLGKLFF
>TRBJ1-4|-|-|TRBV4-3
TGCGCCAGCAGCCAAGAATCCGAGAATGAAAAACTGTTTTTT
CASSQESENEKLFF
>TRBJ2-7|-|TRBD2|TRBV5-4
TGTGCCAGCAGCTCACCAGGGACTAACTACGAGCAGTACTTC
CASSSPGTNYEQYF
>TRBJ1-1|-|TRBD1|TRBV5-4
TGTGCCAGCAGCCTGGGACAGCCGAACACTGAAGCTTTCTTT
CASSLGQPNTEAFF
>TRBJ1-2|-|-|TRBV30
TGTGCCTGGAGAGCACAGGTAACTCTTCACTATGGCTACACCTTC
CAWRAQVTLHYGYTF
>TRBJ1-2|-|-|TRBV29-1
TGCAGCGGCGGCGGGGGGAACTATGGCTACACCTTC
CSGGGGNYGYTF
>TRBJ2-6|-|-|TRBV12-3/TRBV12-4
TGTGCCAGCAGTTTAGTAGGGGCCAACGTCCTGACTTTC
CASSLVGANVLTF
>TRBJ2-3|-|-|TRBV5-1
TGCGCCAGCAGCTTCACACACTCCGGGTTTCGGCCTGGCACAGATACGCAGTATTTT
CASSFTHSGFRPGTDTQYF
>TRBJ1-2|few|-|TRBV5-6
TGTGCCAGCAGCGGGGGCTCCTTCTATGGCTACACCTTC
CASSGGSFYGYTF
>TRBJ2-1|-|TRBD1|TRBV7-2
TGTGCCAGCAGCCACCCTTTCCGGCGACAGGGGGCTTTTGAGCAGTTCTTC
CASSHPFRRQGAFEQFF
>TRBJ2-1|-|TRBD2|TRBV24-1
TGTGCCACCAGAGGACTAGCGCCCGATCCGGATATCGATGAGCAGTTCTTC
CATRGLAPDPDIDEQFF
>TRBJ1-1|few|TRBD1|TRBV19
TGTGCCAGTGGACAGGGGTTATGGACTGAAGCTTTCTTT
CASGQGLWTEAFF
>TRBJ2-3|-|-|TRBV5-6
TGTGCCAGCAGCCGGACGACGGAGGGCGGGCAGTATTTT
CASSRTTEGGQYF
>TRBJ1-2|-|TRBD1|TRBV19
TGTGCCAGTAGTGTGGACAGGGGCTATGGCTACACCTTC
CASSVDRGYGYTF
>TRBJ2-3|-|TRBD1|TRBV29-1
TGCAGCGTCGGGGACAGGGTGTACACAGATACGCAGTATTTT
CSVGDRVYTDTQYF
>TRBJ1-5|-|-|TRBV30
TGTGCCTGGAGGGGCCCAGATCGACAGCCCCAGCATTTT
CAWRGPDRQPQHF
>TRBJ1-5|once|TRBD1|TRBV6-5
TGTGCCAGCCCCTTGACAGGGCCCATGAATCAGCCCCAGCATTTT
CASPLTGPMNQPQHF
>TRBJ2-2|-|-|TRBV5-6
TGTGCCAGCAGCTTGGGCAGGGTAAACACCGGGGAGCTGTTTTTT
CASSLGRVNTGELFF
>TRBJ1-5|-|-|TRBV2
TGTGCCAGCAGACGGGACAACTCGAATCAGCCCCAGCATTTT
CASRRDNSNQPQHF
>TRBJ2-1|-|-|TRBV10-3
TGTGCCATCAGTGAGAGACAGGTGGTAACCAATGAGCAGTTCTTC
CAISERQVVTNEQFF
>TRBJ2-5|-|TRBD1|TRBV2
TGTGCCAGCAGTGCCGGGACAGGGGGGGGGACCCAGTACTTC
CASSAGTGGGTQYF
>TRBJ2-1|-|-|TRBV11-3
TGTGCCAGCAGCATAACAGGGTCATGGGAGCAGTTCTTC
CASSITGSWEQFF
>TRBJ2-1|-|TRBD2|TRBV24-1
TGTGCCACCAGTGACCCCGGGACTAGTGACTTCAATGAGCAGTTCTTC
CATSDPGTSDFNEQFF
>TRBJ2-1|once|-|TRBV20-1
TGCAGTGCGTGGAGGGGAAATGAGCAGTTCTTC
CSAWRGNEQFF